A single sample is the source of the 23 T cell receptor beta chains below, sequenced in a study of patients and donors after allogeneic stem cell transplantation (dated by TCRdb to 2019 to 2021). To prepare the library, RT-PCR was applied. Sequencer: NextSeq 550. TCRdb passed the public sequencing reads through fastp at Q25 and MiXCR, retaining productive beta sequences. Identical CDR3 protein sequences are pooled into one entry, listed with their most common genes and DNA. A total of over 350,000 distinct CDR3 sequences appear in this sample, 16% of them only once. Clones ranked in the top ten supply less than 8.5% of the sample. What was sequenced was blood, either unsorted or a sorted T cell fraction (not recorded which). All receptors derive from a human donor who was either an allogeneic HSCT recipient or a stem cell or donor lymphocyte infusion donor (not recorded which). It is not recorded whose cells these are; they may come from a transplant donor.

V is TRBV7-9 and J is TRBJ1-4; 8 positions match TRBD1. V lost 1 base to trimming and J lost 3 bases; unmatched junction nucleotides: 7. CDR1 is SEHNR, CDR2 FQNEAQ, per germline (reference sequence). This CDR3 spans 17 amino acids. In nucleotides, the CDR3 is TGTGCCAGCAGCTTAGATGGCAGGGGGCAGGCTAATGAAAAACTGTTTTTT. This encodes CASSLDGRGQANEKLFF. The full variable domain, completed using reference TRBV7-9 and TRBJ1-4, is DTGVSQNPRHKITKRGQNVTFRCDPISEHNRLYWYRQTLGQGPEFLTYFQNEAQLEKSRLLSDRFSAERPKGSFSTLEIQRTEQGDSAMYLCASSLDGRGQANEKLFFGSGTQLSVL.

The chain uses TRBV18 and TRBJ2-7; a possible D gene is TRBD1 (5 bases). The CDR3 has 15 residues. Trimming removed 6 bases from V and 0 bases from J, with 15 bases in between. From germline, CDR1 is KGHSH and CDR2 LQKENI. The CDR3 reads CASSQTPTASYEQYF. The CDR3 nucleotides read TGTGCCAGCTCCCAAACTCCGACAGCCTCCTACGAGCAGTACTTC.

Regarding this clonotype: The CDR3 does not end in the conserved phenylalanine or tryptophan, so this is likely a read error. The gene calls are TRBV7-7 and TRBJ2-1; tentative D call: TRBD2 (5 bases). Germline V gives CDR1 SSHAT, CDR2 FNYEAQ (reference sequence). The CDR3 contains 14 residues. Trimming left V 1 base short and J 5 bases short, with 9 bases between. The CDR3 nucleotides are TGTGCCAGCAGCTTAGATTGGCGGGACAATGAGCAGTTCTCC. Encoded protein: CASSLDWRDNEQFS.

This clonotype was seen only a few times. The CDR3 sequence is CASSPTGYGTQYF. CDR3 DNA: TGTGCCAGCTCACCGACGGGTTATGGGACCCAGTACTTC. The chain employs TRBV18 and TRBJ2-5; no reliable D call. Trimming took off 3 bases at V and 7 bases at J, with 12 bases between the two ends. CDR1 is KGHSH and CDR2 is LQKENI in the germline V gene. The CDR3 runs to 13 residues.

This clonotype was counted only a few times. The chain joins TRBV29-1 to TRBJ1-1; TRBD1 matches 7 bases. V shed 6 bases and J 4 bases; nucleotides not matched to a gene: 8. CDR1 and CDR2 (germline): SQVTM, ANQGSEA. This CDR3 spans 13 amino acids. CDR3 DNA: TGCAGCGTAGACAGGGCTGCGGGCACTGAAGCTTTCTTT. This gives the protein CSVDRAAGTEAFF.

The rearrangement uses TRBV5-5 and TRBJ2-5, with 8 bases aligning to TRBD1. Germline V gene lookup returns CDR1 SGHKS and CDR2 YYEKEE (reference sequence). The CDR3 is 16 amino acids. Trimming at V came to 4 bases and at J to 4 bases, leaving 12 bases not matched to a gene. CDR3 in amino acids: CASSHPDRGVAETQYF. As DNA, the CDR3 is TGTGCCAGCAGCCATCCCGACAGGGGTGTTGCAGAGACCCAGTACTTC.

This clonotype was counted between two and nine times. The CDR3 reads CASSLVTGLAGELFF. CDR3 nucleotides: TGTGCCAGCAGTTTAGTGACGGGACTTGCCGGGGAGCTGTTTTTT. The chain is built from TRBV6-5 and TRBJ2-2; possible D gene TRBD2, 6 bases. The germline V and J ends were trimmed by 4 bases and 6 bases, with 15 bases remaining between them. The germline V gene encodes CDR1 MNHEY and CDR2 SVGAGI. The CDR3 totals 15 residues.

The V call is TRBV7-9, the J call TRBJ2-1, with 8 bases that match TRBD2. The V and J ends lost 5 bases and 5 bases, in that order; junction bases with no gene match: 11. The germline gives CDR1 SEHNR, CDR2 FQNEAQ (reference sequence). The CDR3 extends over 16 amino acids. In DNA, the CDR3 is TGTGCCAGCAGCCCTTATGGAGCGGGGGCCCACAATGAGCAGTTCTTC. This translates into CASSPYGAGAHNEQFF.

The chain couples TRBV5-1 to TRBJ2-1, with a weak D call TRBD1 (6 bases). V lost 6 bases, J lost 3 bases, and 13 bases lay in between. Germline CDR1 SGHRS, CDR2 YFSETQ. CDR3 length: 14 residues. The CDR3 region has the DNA TGCGCCAGCAATGGACAGAAGTACTACAATGAGCAGTTCTTC. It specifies CASNGQKYYNEQFF.

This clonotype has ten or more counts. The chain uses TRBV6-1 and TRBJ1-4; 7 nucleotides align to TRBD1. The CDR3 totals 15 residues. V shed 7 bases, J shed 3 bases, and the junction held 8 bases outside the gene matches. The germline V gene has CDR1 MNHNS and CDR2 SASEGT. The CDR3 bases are TGTGCCAGCACTCCGACAGGGTTGGCTAATGAAAAACTGTTTTTT. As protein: CASTPTGLANEKLFF.

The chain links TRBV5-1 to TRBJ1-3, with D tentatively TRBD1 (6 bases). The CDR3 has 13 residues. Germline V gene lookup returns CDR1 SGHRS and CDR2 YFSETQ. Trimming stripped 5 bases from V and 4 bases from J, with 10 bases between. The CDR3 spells CASSRDTGNTIYF. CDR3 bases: TGCGCCAGCAGTCGGGACACCGGAAACACCATATATTTT.

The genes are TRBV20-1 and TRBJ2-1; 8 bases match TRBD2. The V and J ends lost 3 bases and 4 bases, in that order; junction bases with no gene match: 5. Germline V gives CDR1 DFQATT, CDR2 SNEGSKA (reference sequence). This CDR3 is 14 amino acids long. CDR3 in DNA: TGCAGTGCTAGTACAGGACTAGCTTACAATGAGCAGTTCTTC. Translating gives CSASTGLAYNEQFF.

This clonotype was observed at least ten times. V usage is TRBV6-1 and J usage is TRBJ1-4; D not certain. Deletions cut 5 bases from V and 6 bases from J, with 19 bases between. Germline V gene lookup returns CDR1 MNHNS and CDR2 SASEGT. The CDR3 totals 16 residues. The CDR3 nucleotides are TGTGCCAGCAGTCCCCCAGCAGCAAGTCTTGATGAAAAACTGTTTTTT. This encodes CASSPPAASLDEKLFF.

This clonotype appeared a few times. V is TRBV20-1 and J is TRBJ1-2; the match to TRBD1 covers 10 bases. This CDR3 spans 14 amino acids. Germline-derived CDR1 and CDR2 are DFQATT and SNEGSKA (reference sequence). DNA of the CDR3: TGCAGCCAAAGGGACAGGGGCAGAATCCATGGCTACACCTTC. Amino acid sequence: CSQRDRGRIHGYTF.

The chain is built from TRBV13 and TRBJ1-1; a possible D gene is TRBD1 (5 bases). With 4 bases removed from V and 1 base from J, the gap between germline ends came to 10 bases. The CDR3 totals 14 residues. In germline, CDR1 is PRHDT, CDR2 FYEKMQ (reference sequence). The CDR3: CASSSGRTNTEAFF. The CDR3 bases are TGTGCCAGCAGCTCGGGACGGACGAACACTGAAGCTTTCTTT.

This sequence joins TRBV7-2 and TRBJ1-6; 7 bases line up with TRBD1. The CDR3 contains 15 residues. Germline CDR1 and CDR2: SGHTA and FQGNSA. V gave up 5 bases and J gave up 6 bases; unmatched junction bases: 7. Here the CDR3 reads CASSGRQGINSPLHF. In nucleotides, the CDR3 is TGTGCCAGCAGCGGACGACAGGGTATTAATTCACCCCTCCACTTT.

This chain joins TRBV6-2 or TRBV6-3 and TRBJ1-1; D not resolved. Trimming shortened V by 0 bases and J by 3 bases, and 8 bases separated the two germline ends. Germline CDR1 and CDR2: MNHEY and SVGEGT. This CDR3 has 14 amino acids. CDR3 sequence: CASSYSSSYTEAFF. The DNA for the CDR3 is TGTGCCAGCAGTTACTCGTCCAGTTACACTGAAGCTTTCTTT.

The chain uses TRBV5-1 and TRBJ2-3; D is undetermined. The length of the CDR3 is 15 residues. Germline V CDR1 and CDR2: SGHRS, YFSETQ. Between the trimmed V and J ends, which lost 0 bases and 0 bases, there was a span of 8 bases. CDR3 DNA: TGCGCCAGCAGCTTGGCGTTTCTGAGCACAGATACGCAGTATTTT. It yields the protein CASSLAFLSTDTQYF.

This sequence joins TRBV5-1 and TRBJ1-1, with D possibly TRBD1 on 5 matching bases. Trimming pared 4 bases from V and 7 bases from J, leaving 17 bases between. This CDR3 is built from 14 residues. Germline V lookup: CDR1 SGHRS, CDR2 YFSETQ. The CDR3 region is CASSIRGGGGEAFF. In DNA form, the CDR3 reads TGCGCCAGCAGCATCCGCGGGGGAGGAGGTGAAGCTTTCTTT.

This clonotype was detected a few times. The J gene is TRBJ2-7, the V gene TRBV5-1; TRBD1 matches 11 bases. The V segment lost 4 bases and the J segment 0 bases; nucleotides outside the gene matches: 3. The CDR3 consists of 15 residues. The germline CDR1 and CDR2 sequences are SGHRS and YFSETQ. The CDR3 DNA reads TGCGCCAGCAGCCCGGGGACAGGGGGCTCCTACGAGCAGTACTTC. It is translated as CASSPGTGGSYEQYF. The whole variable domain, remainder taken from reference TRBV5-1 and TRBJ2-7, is KAGVTQTPRYLIKTRGQQVTLSCSPISGHRSVSWYQQTPGQGLQFLFEYFSETQRNKGNFPGRFSGRQFSNSRSEMNVSTLELGDSALYLCASSPGTGGSYEQYFGPGTRLTVT.

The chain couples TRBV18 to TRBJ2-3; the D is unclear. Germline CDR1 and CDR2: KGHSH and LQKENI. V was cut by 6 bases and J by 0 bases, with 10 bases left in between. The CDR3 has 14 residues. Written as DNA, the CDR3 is TGTGCCAGCTCCCCGACACAAAGCACAGATACGCAGTATTTT. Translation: CASSPTQSTDTQYF.

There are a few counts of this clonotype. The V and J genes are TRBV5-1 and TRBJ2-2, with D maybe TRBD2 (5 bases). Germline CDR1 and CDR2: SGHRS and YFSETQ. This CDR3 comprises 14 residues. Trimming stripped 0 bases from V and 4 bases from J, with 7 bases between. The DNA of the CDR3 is TGCGCCAGCAGCTTGGTAGCGTCCACCGGGGAGCTGTTTTTT. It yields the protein CASSLVASTGELFF. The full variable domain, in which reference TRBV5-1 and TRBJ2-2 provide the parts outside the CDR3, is KAGVTQTPRYLIKTRGQQVTLSCSPISGHRSVSWYQQTPGQGLQFLFEYFSETQRNKGNFPGRFSGRQFSNSRSEMNVSTLELGDSALYLCASSLVASTGELFFGEGSRLTVL.

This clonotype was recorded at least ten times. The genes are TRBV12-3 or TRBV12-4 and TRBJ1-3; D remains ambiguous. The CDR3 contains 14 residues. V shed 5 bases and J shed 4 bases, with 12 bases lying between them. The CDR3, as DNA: TGTGCCAGCAGTCCCCGAGGACGAGGAAACACCATATATTTT. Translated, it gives CASSPRGRGNTIYF.